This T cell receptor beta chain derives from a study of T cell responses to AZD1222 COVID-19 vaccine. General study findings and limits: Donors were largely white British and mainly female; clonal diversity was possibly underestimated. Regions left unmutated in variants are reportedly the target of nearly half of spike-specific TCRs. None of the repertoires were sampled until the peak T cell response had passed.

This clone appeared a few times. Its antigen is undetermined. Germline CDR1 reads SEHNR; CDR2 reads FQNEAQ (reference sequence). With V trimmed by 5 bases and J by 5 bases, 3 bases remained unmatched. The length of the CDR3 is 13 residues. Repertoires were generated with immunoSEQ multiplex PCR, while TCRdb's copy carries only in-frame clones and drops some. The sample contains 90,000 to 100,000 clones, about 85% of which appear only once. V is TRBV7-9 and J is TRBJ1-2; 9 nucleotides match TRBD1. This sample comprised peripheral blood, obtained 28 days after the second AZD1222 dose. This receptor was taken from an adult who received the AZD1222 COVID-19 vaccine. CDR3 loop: CASSGGQGYGYTF. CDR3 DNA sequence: TGTGCCAGCAGCGGGGGACAGGGATATGGCTACACCTTC.